This T cell receptor beta chain appears in the sequencing data of a study of OX40 agonist ivuxolimab in advanced cancers. Study-level background: In this trial design, patients received ivuxolimab intravenously at 0.01 to 10 mg/kg every 2 weeks. Partial responses were achieved by three patients: one hepatocellular carcinoma, two cutaneous melanoma. Findings of the study overall: At 0.1 to 3.0 mg/kg, CD4+ and CD8+ blood T cells expanded clonally by week 6.

The method was immunoSEQ multiplex PCR; TCRdb's version includes in-frame clones alone and lacks a portion of them. Altogether 6,500 to 8,000 clones are present, 70% to 80% being singletons, with the ten largest covering under 30%. This clone was picked up a small number of times. The antigen is unknown. The sequence derives from an adult with an advanced solid tumor such as melanoma, head and neck, liver or kidney cancer. The sample was CD4+ or CD8+ T cells sorted from blood, taken in a trial of the OX40 agonist ivuxolimab.

The CDR3 nucleotides read TGCGCCAGCAGCCAAGAGGTCGGCCAGGTAAGCTCCTACAATGAGCAGTTCTTC. Translation: CASSQEVGQVSSYNEQFF. This chain uses TRBV4-1 with TRBJ2-1; D gene unclear. Trimming shortened V by 0 bases and J by 0 bases, and 15 bases separated the two germline ends. Germline CDR1 MGHRA, CDR2 YSYEKL. The CDR3 has 18 residues.